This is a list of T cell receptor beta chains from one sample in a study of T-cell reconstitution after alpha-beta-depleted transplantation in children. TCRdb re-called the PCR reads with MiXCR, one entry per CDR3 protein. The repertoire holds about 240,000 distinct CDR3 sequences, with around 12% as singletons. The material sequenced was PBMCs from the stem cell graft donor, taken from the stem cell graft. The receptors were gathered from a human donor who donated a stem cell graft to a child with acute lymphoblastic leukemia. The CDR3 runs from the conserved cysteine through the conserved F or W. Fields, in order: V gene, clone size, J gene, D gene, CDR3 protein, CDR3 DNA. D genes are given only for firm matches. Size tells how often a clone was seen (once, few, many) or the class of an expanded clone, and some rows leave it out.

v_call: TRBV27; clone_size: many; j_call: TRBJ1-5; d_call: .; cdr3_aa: CASSLSWRSNQPQHF; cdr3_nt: TGTGCCAGCAGCTTGTCCTGGAGGAGCAATCAGCCCCAGCATTTT
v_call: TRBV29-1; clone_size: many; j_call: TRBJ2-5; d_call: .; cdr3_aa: CSVGGGLVETQYF; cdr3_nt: TGCAGCGTCGGAGGAGGGTTAGTGGAGACCCAGTACTTC
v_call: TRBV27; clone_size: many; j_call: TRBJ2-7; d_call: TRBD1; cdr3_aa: CASKNRGPGGYEQYF; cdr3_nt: TGTGCCAGCAAAAACAGGGGGCCTGGGGGGTACGAGCAGTACTTC
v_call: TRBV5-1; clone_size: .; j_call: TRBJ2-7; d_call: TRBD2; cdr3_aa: CASSLAPNGGRNEQYF; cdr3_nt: TGCGCCAGCAGCTTGGCCCCGAACGGGGGGAGGAACGAGCAGTACTTC
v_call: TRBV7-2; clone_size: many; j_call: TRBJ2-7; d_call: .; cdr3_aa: CASSLAGADYEQYF; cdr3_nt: TGTGCCAGCAGCTTAGCAGGGGCAGACTACGAGCAGTACTTC
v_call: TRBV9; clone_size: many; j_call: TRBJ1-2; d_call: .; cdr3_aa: CASREGGVGGYTF; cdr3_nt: TGTGCCAGCAGGGAGGGGGGTGTAGGAGGCTACACCTTC
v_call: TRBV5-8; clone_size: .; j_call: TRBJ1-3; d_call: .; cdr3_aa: CASSLGTGDGNTIYF; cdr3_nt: TGTGCCAGCAGCTTGGGTACCGGGGATGGAAACACCATATATTTT
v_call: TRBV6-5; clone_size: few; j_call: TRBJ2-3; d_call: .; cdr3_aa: CASSYSGADTDTQYF; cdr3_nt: TGTGCCAGCAGTTACTCGGGGGCAGACACAGATACGCAGTATTTT
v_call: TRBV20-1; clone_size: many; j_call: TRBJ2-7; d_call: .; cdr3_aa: CSARWTEDYEQYF; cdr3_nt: TGCAGTGCTAGATGGACAGAGGACTACGAGCAGTACTTC
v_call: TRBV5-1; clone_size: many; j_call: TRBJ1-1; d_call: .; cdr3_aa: CASSETGVRGEAFF; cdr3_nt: TGCGCCAGCAGCGAAACCGGGGTCCGGGGTGAAGCTTTCTTT
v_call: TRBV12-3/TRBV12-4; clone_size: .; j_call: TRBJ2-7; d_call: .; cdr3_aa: CASSSTYEHYF; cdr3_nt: TGTGCCAGCAGTTCAACCTACGAGCACTACTTC
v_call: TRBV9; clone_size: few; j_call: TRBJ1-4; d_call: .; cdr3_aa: CASRAGPGEKLFF; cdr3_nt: TGTGCCAGCAGGGCGGGACCAGGAGAAAAACTGTTTTTT
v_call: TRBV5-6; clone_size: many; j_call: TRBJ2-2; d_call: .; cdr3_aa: CASSLGRDANTGELFF; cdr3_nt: TGTGCCAGCAGCTTGGGAAGGGACGCGAACACCGGGGAGCTGTTTTTT
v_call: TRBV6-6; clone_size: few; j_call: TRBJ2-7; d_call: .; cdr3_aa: CASSYSGDPQNF; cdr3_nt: TGTGCCAGCAGTTACTCGGGGGACCCCCAGAACTTC
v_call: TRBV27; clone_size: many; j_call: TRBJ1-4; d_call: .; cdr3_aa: CASSSPKAGGEKLFF; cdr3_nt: TGTGCCAGCAGTTCCCCAAAGGCGGGGGGTGAAAAACTGTTTTTT
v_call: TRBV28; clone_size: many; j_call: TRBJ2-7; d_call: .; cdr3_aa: CASSKMGGSYEQYF; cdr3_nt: TGTGCCAGCAGTAAAATGGGAGGCTCCTACGAGCAGTACTTC
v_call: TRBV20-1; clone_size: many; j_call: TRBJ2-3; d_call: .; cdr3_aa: CSATLVGRVADTQYF; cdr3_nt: TGCAGTGCTACCCTAGTGGGGCGGGTGGCAGATACGCAGTATTTT
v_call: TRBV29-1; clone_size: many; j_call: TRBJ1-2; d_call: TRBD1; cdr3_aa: CSVRTGRDYGYTF; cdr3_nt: TGCAGCGTCCGGACAGGGCGGGACTATGGCTACACCTTC
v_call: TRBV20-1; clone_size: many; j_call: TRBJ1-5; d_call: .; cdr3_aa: CSGLGPGSNQPQHF; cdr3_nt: TGCAGTGGGCTCGGTCCGGGAAGCAATCAGCCCCAGCATTTT
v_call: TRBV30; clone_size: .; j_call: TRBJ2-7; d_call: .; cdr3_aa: CAWSVRTEQYF; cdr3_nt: TGTGCCTGGAGTGTACGGACCGAGCAGTACTTC
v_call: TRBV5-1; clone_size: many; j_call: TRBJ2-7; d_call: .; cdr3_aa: CASSLGLNPYEQYF; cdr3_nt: TGCGCCAGCAGCTTGGGATTAAACCCTTACGAGCAGTACTTC
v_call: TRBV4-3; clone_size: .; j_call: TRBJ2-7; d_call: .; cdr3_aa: CASSPRRTYEQYF; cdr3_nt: TGCGCCAGCAGCCCGCGGAGGACCTACGAGCAGTACTTC
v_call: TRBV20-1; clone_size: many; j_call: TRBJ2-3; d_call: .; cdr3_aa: CSARQGGAQYF; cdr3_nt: TGCAGTGCTAGACAAGGCGGGGCGCAGTATTTT
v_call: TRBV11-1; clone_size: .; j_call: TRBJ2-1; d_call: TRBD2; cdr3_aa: CASSPLGAGGYDEQFF; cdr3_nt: TGTGCCAGCAGCCCACTCGGGGCGGGGGGGTACGATGAGCAGTTCTTC
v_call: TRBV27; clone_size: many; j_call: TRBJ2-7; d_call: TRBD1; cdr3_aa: CASSLRGHSIVYEQYF; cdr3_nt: TGTGCCAGCAGTTTAAGGGGGCACTCAATCGTCTACGAGCAGTACTTC
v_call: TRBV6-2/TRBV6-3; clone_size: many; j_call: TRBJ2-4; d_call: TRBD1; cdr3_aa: CASRLRDRGNIQYF; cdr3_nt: TGTGCCAGCAGACTCCGGGACAGGGGAAACATTCAGTACTTC
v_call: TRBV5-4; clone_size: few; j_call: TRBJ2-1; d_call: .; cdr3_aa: CASSLVWPPSYNEQFF; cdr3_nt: TGTGCCAGCAGCTTGGTATGGCCCCCTTCCTACAATGAGCAGTTCTTC
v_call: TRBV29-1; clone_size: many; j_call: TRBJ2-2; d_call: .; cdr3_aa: CSVVLGTGELFF; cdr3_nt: TGCAGCGTTGTACTCGGGACCGGGGAGCTGTTTTTT
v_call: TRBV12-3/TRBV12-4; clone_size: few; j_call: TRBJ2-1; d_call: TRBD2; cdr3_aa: CASSLGGAGGRNEQFF; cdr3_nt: TGTGCCAGCAGTTTAGGCGGGGCGGGAGGGCGAAATGAGCAGTTCTTC
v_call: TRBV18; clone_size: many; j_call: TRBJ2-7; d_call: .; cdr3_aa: CASCPDSYEQYF; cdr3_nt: TGTGCCAGCTGCCCGGACTCCTACGAGCAGTACTTC
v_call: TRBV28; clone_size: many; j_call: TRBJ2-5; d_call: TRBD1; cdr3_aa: CASGETGLSETQYF; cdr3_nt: TGTGCCAGCGGGGAGACAGGGCTATCGGAGACCCAGTACTTC
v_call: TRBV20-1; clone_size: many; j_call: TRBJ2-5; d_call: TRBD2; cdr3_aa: CSALEPAGVETQYF; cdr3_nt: TGCAGTGCCCTAGAGCCAGCGGGGGTAGAGACCCAGTACTTC
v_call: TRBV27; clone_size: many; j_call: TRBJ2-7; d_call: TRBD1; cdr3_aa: CASRDRAILREQYF; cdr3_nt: TGTGCCAGTAGGGACAGGGCCATTCTGCGCGAGCAGTACTTC
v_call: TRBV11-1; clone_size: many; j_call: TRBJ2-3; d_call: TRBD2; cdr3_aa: CASSLAEAGALSTDTQYF; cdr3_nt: TGTGCCAGCAGCTTAGCGGAAGCGGGAGCACTTAGCACAGATACGCAGTATTTT
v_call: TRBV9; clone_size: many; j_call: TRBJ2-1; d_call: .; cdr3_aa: CASSVSPRPDSNEQFF; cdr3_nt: TGTGCCAGCAGCGTATCCCCGAGGCCCGACTCCAATGAGCAGTTCTTC
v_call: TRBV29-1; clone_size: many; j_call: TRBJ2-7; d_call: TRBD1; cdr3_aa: CSGQGTSYEQYF; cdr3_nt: TGCAGCGGACAGGGGACCTCCTACGAGCAGTACTTC
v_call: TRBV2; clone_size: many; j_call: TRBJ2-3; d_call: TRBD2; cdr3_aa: CASSRTSGYADTQYF; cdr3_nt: TGTGCCAGCAGTCGGACTAGCGGGTACGCAGATACGCAGTATTTT
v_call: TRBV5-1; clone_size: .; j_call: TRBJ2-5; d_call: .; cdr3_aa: CASSLPTGLETQYF; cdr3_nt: TGCGCCAGCAGCTTGCCAACAGGGTTGGAGACCCAGTACTTC
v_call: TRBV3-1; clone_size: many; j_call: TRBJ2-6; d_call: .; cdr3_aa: CASSQPYSGANVLTF; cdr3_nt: TGTGCCAGCAGCCAGCCCTACTCTGGGGCCAACGTCCTGACTTTC
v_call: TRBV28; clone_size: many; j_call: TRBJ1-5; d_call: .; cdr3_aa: CASSFFIIGENQPQHF; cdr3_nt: TGTGCCAGCAGTTTTTTTATCATTGGGGAGAATCAGCCCCAGCATTTT
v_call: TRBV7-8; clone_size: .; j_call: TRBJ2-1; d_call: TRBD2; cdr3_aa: CASSLADSGINYNEQFF; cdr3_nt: TGTGCCAGCAGCTTAGCGGATAGCGGGATAAACTACAATGAGCAGTTCTTC
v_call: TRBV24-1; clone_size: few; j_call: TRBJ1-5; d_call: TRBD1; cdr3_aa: CATSETDRGKEQPQHF; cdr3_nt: TGTGCCACCAGTGAAACCGACAGGGGTAAGGAGCAGCCCCAGCATTTT
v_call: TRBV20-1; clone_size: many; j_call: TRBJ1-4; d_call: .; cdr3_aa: CSAREGGMGEKLFF; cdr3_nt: TGCAGTGCTAGAGAGGGCGGGATGGGTGAAAAACTGTTTTTT
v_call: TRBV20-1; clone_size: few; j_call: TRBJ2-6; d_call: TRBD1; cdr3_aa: CSAYLPGQETNSGANVLTF; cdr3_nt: TGCAGTGCTTACCTTCCGGGACAGGAAACTAACTCTGGGGCCAACGTCCTGACTTTC
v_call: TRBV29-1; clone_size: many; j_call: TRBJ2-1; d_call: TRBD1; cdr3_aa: CSVFTWTGISYNEQFF; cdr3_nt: TGCAGCGTCTTTACTTGGACAGGGATTTCCTACAATGAGCAGTTCTTC
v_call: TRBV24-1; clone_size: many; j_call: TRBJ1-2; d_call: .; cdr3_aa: CATRPTKYGYTF; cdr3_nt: TGTGCCACCAGACCCACAAAGTATGGCTACACCTTC
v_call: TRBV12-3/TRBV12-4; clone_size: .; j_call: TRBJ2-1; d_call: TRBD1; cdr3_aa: CASYRGGQLGYEQFF; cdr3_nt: TGTGCCAGCTATCGAGGGGGCCAACTAGGGTATGAGCAGTTCTTC
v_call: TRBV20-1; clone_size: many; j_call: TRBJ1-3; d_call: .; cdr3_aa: CSGLVGNTIYF; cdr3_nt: TGCAGTGGTCTAGTTGGAAACACCATATATTTT
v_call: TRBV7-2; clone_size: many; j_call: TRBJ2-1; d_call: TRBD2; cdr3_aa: CASSSLGRANEQFF; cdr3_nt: TGTGCCAGCAGTTCCCTCGGGAGGGCCAATGAGCAGTTCTTC
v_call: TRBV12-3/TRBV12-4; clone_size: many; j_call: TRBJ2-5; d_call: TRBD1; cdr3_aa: CASSRTGGEQETQYF; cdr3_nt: TGTGCCAGCAGCCGGACAGGGGGCGAACAAGAGACCCAGTACTTC
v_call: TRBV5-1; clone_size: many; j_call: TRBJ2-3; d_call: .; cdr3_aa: CASSLGQRLSTDTQYF; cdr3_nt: TGCGCCAGCAGCTTGGGACAGCGGTTAAGCACAGATACGCAGTATTTT
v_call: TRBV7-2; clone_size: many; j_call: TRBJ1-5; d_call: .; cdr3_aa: CASSPLMGSNQPQHF; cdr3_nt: TGTGCCAGCAGCCCCTTAATGGGCAGCAATCAGCCCCAGCATTTT
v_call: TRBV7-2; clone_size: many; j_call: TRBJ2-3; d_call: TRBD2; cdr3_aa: CASSPRLAGGLGDTQYF; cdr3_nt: TGTGCCAGCAGCCCCCGACTAGCGGGAGGGCTAGGAGATACGCAGTATTTT
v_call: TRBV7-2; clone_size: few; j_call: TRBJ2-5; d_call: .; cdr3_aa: CASSLAGLGGETQYF; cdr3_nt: TGTGCCAGCAGCTTAGCCGGCTTGGGGGGAGAGACCCAGTACTTC
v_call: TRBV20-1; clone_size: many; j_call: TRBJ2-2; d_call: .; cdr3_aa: CSAYRQRNTGELFF; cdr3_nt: TGCAGTGCTTATCGACAGCGAAACACCGGGGAGCTGTTTTTT
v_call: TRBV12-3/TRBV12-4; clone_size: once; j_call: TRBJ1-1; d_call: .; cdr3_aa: CASRPDGLNTDAFF; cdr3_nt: TGTGCCAGCAGACCGGACGGATTGAACACTGACGCTTTCTTT
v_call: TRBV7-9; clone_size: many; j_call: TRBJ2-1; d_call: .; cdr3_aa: CASRTTSFVDEQFF; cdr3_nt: TGTGCCAGCAGAACTACTAGTTTTGTTGATGAGCAGTTCTTC
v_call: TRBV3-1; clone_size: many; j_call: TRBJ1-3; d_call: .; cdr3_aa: CASSQDGTVGNTIYF; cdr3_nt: TGTGCCAGCAGCCAAGATGGTACGGTTGGAAACACCATATATTTT